This is a list of T cell receptor beta chains from one sample in a study of cytotoxic CD8 clonotypes in ibrutinib-treated CLL. TCRdb's copy holds only in-frame clones and misses some; the assay was immunoSEQ multiplex PCR. The table shows around 33,000 clones, with almost 70% occurring only once. Material: PBMCs, obtained before ibrutinib treatment. These receptors were taken from a human donor with chronic lymphocytic leukemia. CDR3s include the opening cysteine and the closing phenylalanine or tryptophan. The order of the fields is J gene, V gene, D gene, clone size, CDR3 protein, CDR3 DNA. A D gene is named only where the DNA matches it firmly. Size tells how often a clone was seen (once, few, many) or the class of an expanded clone, and some rows leave it out.

>TRBJ2-2|TRBV7-2|TRBD1|few
CASRAGGAGGELFF
TGTGCCAGCAGGGCAGGGGGCGCGGGCGGGGAGCTGTTTTTT
>TRBJ2-7|TRBV28|TRBD1|.
CASSPGQGASEQYF
TGTGCCAGCAGCCCCGGACAGGGGGCAAGCGAGCAGTACTTC
>TRBJ1-2|TRBV25-1|.|.
CASSGYTGNSYGYTF
TGTGCCAGCAGTGGCTATACCGGGAACTCCTATGGCTACACCTTC
>TRBJ2-3|TRBV7-2|TRBD2|.
CASSVGLAGSDTQYF
TGTGCCAGCAGCGTAGGACTAGCGGGAAGTGATACGCAGTATTTT
>TRBJ2-3|TRBV18|TRBD1|.
CASSAGGLETDTQYF
TGTGCCAGCTCCGCAGGGGGCTTGGAGACAGATACGCAGTATTTT
>TRBJ2-5|TRBV18|.|.
CASSPGSQETQYF
TGTGCCAGCTCGCCGGGCTCCCAAGAGACCCAGTACTTC
>TRBJ1-5|TRBV6-5|.|few
CASKPDVGNQPQHF
TGTGCCAGCAAGCCTGACGTGGGCAATCAGCCCCAGCATTTT
>TRBJ1-1|TRBV19|.|few
CASSPRTEANEAFF
TGTGCCAGTAGTCCGAGGACAGAAGCCAATGAAGCTTTCTTT
>TRBJ1-1|TRBV28|.|.
CASRPDTMSTEAFF
TGTGCCAGCAGGCCGGACACTATGAGTACTGAAGCTTTCTTT
>TRBJ2-7|TRBV29-1|TRBD2|.
CSVELAGSYDEQYF
TGCAGCGTTGAACTAGCGGGGAGCTACGACGAGCAGTACTTC
>TRBJ1-1|TRBV30|.|.
CALTGNTEAFF
TGTGCCTTGACAGGGAACACTGAAGCTTTCTTT
>TRBJ1-4|TRBV11-2|.|.
CASSLAFTNEKLFF
TGTGCCAGCAGCTTAGCCTTCACAAATGAAAAACTGTTTTTT
>TRBJ2-7|TRBV28|TRBD2|.
CASSFSGEGKYEQYF
TGTGCCAGCAGTTTTTCTGGGGAGGGGAAATACGAGCAGTACTTC
>TRBJ1-3|TRBV18|.|few
CASSPPMKAGPISGNTIYF
TGTGCCAGCTCACCACCGATGAAGGCAGGACCGATCTCTGGAAACACCATATATTTT
>TRBJ2-2|TRBV6-5|.|.
CASSYSMRTGELFF
TGTGCCAGCAGTTACTCGATGCGCACCGGGGAGCTGTTTTTT
>TRBJ1-2|TRBV7-2|.|.
CASWGGRNGYTF
TGTGCCAGTTGGGGGGGAAGGAATGGCTACACCTTC
>TRBJ1-5|TRBV6-5|.|.
CATHPRVGDQPQHF
TGTGCCACCCATCCCAGGGTGGGGGATCAGCCCCAGCATTTT
>TRBJ1-1|TRBV27|.|once
CASSLSTVGVNTEAFF
TGTGCCAGCAGTTTATCCACAGTCGGCGTTAACACTGAAGCTTTCTTT
>TRBJ1-2|TRBV7-8|.|.
CASSLSGYGYTF
TGTGCCAGCAGCTTATCCGGTTATGGCTACACCTTC
>TRBJ1-2|TRBV5-6|TRBD1|.
CASGPLRQGWYGYTF
TGTGCCAGCGGTCCCCTAAGACAGGGGTGGTATGGCTACACCTTC
>TRBJ1-1|TRBV18|.|.
CASSPTKGWNTEAFF
TGTGCCAGCTCACCAACTAAGGGATGGAACACTGAAGCTTTCTTT
>TRBJ2-5|TRBV19|TRBD2|.
CASSIALAVLQETQYF
TGTGCCAGTAGTATAGCGCTAGCGGTGCTACAAGAGACCCAGTACTTC
>TRBJ1-5|TRBV7-2|TRBD1|.
CASRPDRGNQPQHF
TGTGCCAGCAGACCAGACAGGGGAAATCAGCCCCAGCATTTT
>TRBJ2-7|TRBV4-1|.|.
CASSQAQGYNEQYF
TGCGCCAGCAGCCAAGCACAGGGATACAACGAGCAGTACTTC
>TRBJ1-4|TRBV4-1|.|.
CASSLTGRGTNEKLFF
TGCGCCAGCAGCCTTACAGGGAGGGGAACTAATGAAAAACTGTTTTTT
>TRBJ2-7|TRBV28|.|.
CASSLGTLPPSYEQYF
TGTGCCAGCAGTTTGGGTACACTTCCACCCTCCTACGAGCAGTACTTC
>TRBJ1-2|TRBV25-1|.|few
CASSLNYGYTF
TGTGCCAGCAGTTTGAACTATGGCTACACCTTC
>TRBJ2-7|TRBV20-1|.|.
CSARSPYEQYF
TGCAGTGCTAGGAGTCCCTACGAGCAGTACTTC
>TRBJ2-3|TRBV14|TRBD2|.
CASSHGAGASQYF
TGTGCCAGCAGCCACGGGGCGGGAGCTTCGCAGTATTTT
>TRBJ2-1|TRBV7-3|TRBD2|.
CASSRDYYNEQFF
TGTGCCAGCAGCCGGGACTATTACAATGAGCAGTTCTTC
>TRBJ1-1|TRBV18|.|.
CASSPSGDTEAFF
TGTGCCAGCTCACCATCAGGGGACACTGAAGCTTTCTTT
>TRBJ2-1|TRBV18|.|once
CASSPLRDEQFF
TGTGCCAGCTCACCTCTCCGGGATGAGCAGTTCTTC
>TRBJ2-1|TRBV2|.|.
CASSEDQLGGNEQFF
TGTGCCAGCAGTGAAGACCAGCTTGGGGGGAATGAGCAGTTCTTC
>TRBJ2-1|TRBV5-1|.|once
CASSLATARYNEQFF
TGCGCCAGCAGCTTGGCGACAGCTCGGTACAATGAGCAGTTCTTC
>TRBJ1-4|TRBV5-1|TRBD1|.
CASSSRWPGQGAGTTNEKLFF
TGCGCCAGCAGCTCCCGTTGGCCAGGACAGGGGGCGGGGACAACTAATGAAAAACTGTTTTTT
>TRBJ2-7|TRBV5-5|.|.
CASSPVTGPTYEQYF
TGTGCCAGCAGCCCAGTGACGGGCCCCACCTACGAGCAGTACTTC
>TRBJ2-7|TRBV15|TRBD1|.
CATSKGTEYEQYF
TGTGCCACCAGCAAAGGGACAGAGTACGAGCAGTACTTC
>TRBJ1-1|TRBV10-3|TRBD1|.
CAISEQGGRNTEAFF
TGTGCCATCAGTGAGCAGGGGGGGCGGAACACTGAAGCTTTCTTT
>TRBJ2-7|TRBV27|.|.
CASSLSFAGISLYEQYF
TGTGCCAGCAGTTTATCGTTCGCAGGAATCTCTCTTTACGAGCAGTACTTC
>TRBJ1-3|TRBV4-1|.|.
CASSQPLAGNTIYF
TGCGCCAGCAGCCAGCCGCTGGCAGGAAACACCATATATTTT
>TRBJ1-3|TRBV6-5|.|.
CASSYSGLPGNTIYF
TGTGCCAGCAGTTACTCTGGGTTGCCTGGAAACACCATATATTTT
>TRBJ2-4|TRBV7-2|TRBD1|.
CASSRDRDPKNIQYF
TGTGCCAGCAGCAGAGACAGGGATCCCAAAAACATTCAGTACTTC
>TRBJ1-2|TRBV28|.|.
CAIQSPGVYGYTF
TGTGCCATCCAGTCCCCGGGGGTCTATGGCTACACCTTC
>TRBJ2-5|TRBV27|.|.
CASTDLGQETQYF
TGTGCCAGCACTGATCTGGGGCAAGAGACCCAGTACTTC
>TRBJ1-1|TRBV7-2|.|.
CASSGTGTLRVAFF
TGTGCCAGCAGCGGTACCGGGACCCTAAGGGTAGCTTTCTTT
>TRBJ2-3|TRBV15|.|.
CATSREGRVSDTDTQYF
TGTGCCACCAGCAGAGAGGGCAGGGTTAGTGACACAGATACGCAGTATTTT
>TRBJ2-1|TRBV18|.|.
CASSRPQGYNEQFF
TGTGCCAGCTCACGACCCCAGGGGTACAATGAGCAGTTCTTC
>TRBJ2-1|TRBV18|.|.
CASSPIPDNEQFF
TGTGCCAGCTCACCAATTCCGGACAATGAGCAGTTCTTC
>TRBJ2-7|TRBV11-3|.|few
CASSFSYEQYF
TGTGCCAGCAGCTTTTCCTACGAGCAGTACTTC
>TRBJ1-4|TRBV2|.|.
CASSTTPQGWTNEKLFF
TGTGCCAGCAGCACAACCCCACAGGGTTGGACTAATGAAAAACTGTTTTTT